This record looks at one T cell receptor (beta chain) sequence and its context. TCRdb keeps only in-frame clones here, not all; method: immunoSEQ multiplex PCR. The sample consists of some 300,000 clones, 90% of them appearing once. The data stem from a study of blood T cell repertoires in COVID-19. During the 2 weeks before they entered the study, exposed participants had met someone with a PCR-confirmed or clinician-diagnosed COVID-19 case. Germline CDR1 SNHLY, CDR2 FYNNEI. The CDR3 is made up of 16 amino acids. The V gene lost 0 bases and the J gene lost 7 bases, with 18 bases spanning the gap. The V and J genes are TRBV2 and TRBJ1-2; D is unresolved. Input material: PBMCs or T cells enriched from blood (not recorded which). The sequence was obtained from a woman aged 30 to 39 who had been exposed to COVID-19. The chain's CDR3 is CASSEARVELHVGYTF. CDR3 in DNA: TGTGCCAGCAGTGAAGCGCGTGTAGAGCTGCACGTTGGCTACACCTTC.